This TCR beta chain was identified during a study of human T cells and chemical hapten exposure. Study-wide points: Correlating positively with patch test score were the PT1 expanded TCR counts.

Germline assignment: CDR1 DFQATT and CDR2 SNEGSKA (reference sequence). The CDR3 has 14 amino acids. Sample time point: pre-sensitization, week 0. Treatment here: therapeutic diphenylcyclopropenone sensitization with weekly scalp DPC. This clonotype was observed once. Its matching antigen is unknown. At one end, the junction sequence differs from germline, possibly due to a read error. TCRdb reprocessed the RACE reads with MiXCR, giving one entry per CDR3 protein. The table lists more than 250,000 distinct CDR3 sequences, 7.5% to 9% of them singletons. This chain uses TRBV20-1 with TRBJ2-7, with 14 bases fitting TRBD2. Sequenced material: whole blood, taken in connection with sensitization to the hapten diphenylcyclopropenone (DPC). The TCR originated in a woman aged 35 to 49 with alopecia areata. Some clones in this sample may be carry-over from other donors' samples. For the CDR3, the DNA is TGCAGTGCTCCAGGCCCCGGGACTAGCGGGAGCGGGAACTTC. Encoded protein: CSAPGPGTSGSGNF.